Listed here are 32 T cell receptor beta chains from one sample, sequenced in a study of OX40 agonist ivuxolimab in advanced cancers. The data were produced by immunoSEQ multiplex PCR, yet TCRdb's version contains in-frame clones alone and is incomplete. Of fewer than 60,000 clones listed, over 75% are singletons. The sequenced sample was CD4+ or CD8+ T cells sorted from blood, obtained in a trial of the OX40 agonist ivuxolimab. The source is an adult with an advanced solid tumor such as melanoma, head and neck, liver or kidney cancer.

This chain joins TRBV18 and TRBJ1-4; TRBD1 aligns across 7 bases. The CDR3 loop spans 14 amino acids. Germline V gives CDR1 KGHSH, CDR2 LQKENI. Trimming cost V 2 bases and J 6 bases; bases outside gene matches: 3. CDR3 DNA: TGTGCCAGCTCACCAAGGGGACAGCATGAAAAACTGTTTTTT. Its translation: CASSPRGQHEKLFF.

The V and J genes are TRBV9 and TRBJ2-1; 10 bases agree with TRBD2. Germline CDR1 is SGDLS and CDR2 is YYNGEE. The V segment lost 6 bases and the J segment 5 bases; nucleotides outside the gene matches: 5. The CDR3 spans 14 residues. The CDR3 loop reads CASNLAGDHNEQFF. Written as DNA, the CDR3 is TGTGCCAGCAACCTAGCGGGAGACCACAATGAGCAGTTCTTC.

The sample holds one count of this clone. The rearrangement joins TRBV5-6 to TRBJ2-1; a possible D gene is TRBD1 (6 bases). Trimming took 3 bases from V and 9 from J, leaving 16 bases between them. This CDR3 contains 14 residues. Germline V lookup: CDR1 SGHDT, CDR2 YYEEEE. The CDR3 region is CASSSQAGAAEQFF. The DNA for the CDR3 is TGTGCCAGCAGCTCCCAGGCAGGGGCGGCTGAGCAGTTCTTC.

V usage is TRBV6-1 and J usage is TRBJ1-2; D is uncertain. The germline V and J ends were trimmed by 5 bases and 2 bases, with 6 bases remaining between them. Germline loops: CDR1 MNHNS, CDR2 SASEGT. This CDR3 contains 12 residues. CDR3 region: CASSSENYGYTF. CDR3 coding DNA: TGTGCCAGCAGTTCGGAGAACTATGGCTACACCTTC.

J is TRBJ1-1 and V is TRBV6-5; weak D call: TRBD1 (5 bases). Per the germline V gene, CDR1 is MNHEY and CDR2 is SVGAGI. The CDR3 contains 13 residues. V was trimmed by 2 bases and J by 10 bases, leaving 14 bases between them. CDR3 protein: CASSYTPGPGAFF. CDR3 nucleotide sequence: TGTGCCAGCAGTTACACCCCGGGACCTGGAGCTTTCTTT.

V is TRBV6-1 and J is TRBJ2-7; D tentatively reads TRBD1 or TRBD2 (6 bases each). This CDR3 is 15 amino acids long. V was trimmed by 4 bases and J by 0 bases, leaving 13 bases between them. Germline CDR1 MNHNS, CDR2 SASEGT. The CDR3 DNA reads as TGTGCCAGCAGTGGTGGGCGGGGACACTCCTACGAGCAGTACTTC. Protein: CASSGGRGHSYEQYF.

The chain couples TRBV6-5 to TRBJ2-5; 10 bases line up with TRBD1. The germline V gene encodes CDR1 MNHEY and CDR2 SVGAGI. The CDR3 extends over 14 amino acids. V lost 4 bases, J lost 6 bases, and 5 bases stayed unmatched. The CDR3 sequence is CASSLGTGVKTQYF. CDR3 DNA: TGTGCCAGCAGTTTGGGGACAGGGGTGAAGACCCAGTACTTC.

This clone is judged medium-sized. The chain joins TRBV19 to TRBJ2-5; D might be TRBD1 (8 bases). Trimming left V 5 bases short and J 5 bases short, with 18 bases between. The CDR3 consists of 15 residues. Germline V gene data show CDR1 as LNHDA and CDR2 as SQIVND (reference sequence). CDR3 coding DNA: TGTGCCAGTAGTCAAGATACAGGGGGGGAGGAGACCCAGTACTTC. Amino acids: CASSQDTGGEETQYF.

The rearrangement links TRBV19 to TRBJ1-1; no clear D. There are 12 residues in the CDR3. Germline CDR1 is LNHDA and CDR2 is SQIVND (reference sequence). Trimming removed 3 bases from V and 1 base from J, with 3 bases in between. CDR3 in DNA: TGTGCCAGTAGTATGTGGAACACTGAAGCTTTCTTT. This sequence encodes CASSMWNTEAFF. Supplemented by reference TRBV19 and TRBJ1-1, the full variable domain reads DGGITQSPKYLFRKEGQNVTLSCEQNLNHDAMYWYRQDPGQGLRLIYYSQIVNDFQKGDIAEGYSVSREKKESFPLTVTSAQKNPTAFYLCASSMWNTEAFFGQGTRLTVV.

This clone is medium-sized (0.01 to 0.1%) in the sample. CDR3 in amino acids: CASTRTSGYEQYF. In DNA, the CDR3 is TGTGCCAGCACCCGGACTAGCGGCTACGAGCAGTACTTC. The rearrangement links TRBV6-6 to TRBJ2-7; 10 bases align to TRBD2. There are 13 residues in the CDR3. The germline V gene encodes CDR1 MNHNY and CDR2 SVGAGI (reference sequence). After removal of 7 bases from V and 3 bases from J, the junction contained 3 bases not matched to a gene.

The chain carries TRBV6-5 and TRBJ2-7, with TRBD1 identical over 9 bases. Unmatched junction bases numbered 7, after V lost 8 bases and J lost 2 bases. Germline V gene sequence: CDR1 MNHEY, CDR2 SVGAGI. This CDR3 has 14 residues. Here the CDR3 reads CASLRDREAYEQYF. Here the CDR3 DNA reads TGTGCCAGCTTGCGGGACAGGGAAGCCTACGAGCAGTACTTC.

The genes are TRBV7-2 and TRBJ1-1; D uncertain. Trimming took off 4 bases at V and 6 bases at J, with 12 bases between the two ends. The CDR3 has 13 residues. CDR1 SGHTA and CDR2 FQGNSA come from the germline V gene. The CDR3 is CASSYTRLSEAFF. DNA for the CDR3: TGTGCCAGCAGCTACACCCGCCTTTCTGAAGCTTTCTTT.

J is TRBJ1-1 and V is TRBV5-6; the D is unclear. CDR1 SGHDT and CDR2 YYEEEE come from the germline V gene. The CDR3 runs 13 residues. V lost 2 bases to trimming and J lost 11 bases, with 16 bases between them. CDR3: CASSLLTPGGAFF. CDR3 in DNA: TGTGCCAGCAGCTTACTGACCCCGGGCGGGGCTTTCTTT. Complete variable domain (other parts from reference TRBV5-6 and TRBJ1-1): DAGVTQSPTHLIKTRGQQVTLRCSPKSGHDTVSWYQQALGQGPQFIFQYYEEEERQRGNFPDRFSGHQFPNYSSELNVNALLLGDSALYLCASSLLTPGGAFFGQGTRLTVV.

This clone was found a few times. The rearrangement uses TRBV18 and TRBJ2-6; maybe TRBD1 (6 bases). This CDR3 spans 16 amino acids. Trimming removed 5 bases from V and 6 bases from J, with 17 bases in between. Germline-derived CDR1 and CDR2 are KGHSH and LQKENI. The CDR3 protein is CASSEGVPILANVLTF. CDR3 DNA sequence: TGTGCCAGCTCAGAGGGGGTCCCCATCTTGGCCAACGTCCTGACTTTC.

The DNA of the CDR3 is TGTGCCAGCAGTGAAGGGGCTGAGGGCTACCAGCATTTT. As protein: CASSEGAEGYQHF. The rearrangement uses TRBV2 and TRBJ1-5; D gene ambiguous. The V gene's germline CDR1 is SNHLY and CDR2 FYNNEI. CDR3 length: 13 residues. With 1 base removed from V and 12 bases from J, the gap between germline ends came to 13 bases.

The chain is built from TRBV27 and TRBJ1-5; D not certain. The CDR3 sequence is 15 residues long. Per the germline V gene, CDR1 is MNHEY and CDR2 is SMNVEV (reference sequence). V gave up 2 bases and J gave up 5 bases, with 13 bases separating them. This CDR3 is CASSLQGKAYQPQHF. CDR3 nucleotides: TGTGCCAGCAGTTTACAAGGAAAGGCGTATCAGCCCCAGCATTTT.

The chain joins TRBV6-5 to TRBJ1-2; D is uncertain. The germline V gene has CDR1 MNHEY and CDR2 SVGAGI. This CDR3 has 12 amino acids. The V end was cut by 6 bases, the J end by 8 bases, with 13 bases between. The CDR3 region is CASRRQLGGYTF. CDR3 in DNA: TGTGCCAGCAGACGGCAGCTTGGAGGCTACACCTTC.

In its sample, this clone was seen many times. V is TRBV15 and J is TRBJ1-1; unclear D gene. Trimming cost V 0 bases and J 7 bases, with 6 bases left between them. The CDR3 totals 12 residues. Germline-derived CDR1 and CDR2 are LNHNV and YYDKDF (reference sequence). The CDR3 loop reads CATSRDEIEAFF. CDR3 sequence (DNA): TGTGCCACCAGCAGAGATGAAATTGAAGCTTTCTTT.

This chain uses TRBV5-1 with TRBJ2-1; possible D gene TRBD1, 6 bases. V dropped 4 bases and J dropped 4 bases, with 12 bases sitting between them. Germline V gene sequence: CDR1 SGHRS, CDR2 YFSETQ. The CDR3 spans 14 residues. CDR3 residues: CASSPGQSYNEQFF. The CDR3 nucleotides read TGCGCCAGCAGCCCCGGACAGAGTTACAATGAGCAGTTCTTC. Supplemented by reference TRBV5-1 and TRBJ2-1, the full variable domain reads KAGVTQTPRYLIKTRGQQVTLSCSPISGHRSVSWYQQTPGQGLQFLFEYFSETQRNKGNFPGRFSGRQFSNSRSEMNVSTLELGDSALYLCASSPGQSYNEQFFGPGTRLTVL.

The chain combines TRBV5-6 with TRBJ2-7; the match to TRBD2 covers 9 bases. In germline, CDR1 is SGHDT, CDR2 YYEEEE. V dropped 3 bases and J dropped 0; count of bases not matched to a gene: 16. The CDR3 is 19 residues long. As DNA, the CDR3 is TGTGCCAGCAGCTCGCGCCCGGCGGGGGGGACCCCCCGCTCCTACGAGCAGTACTTC. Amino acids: CASSSRPAGGTPRSYEQYF.

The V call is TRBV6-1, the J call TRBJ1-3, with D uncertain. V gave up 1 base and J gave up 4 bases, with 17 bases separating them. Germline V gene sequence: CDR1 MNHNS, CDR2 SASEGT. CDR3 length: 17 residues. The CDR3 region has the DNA TGTGCCAGCAGTGAAGAACTGTTCGGCGGTTGGGGAAACACCATATATTTT. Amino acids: CASSEELFGGWGNTIYF.

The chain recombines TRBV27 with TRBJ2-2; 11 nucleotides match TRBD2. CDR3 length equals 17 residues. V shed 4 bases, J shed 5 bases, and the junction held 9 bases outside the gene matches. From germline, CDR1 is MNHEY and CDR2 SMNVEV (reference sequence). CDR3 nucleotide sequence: TGTGCCAGCAGTTCCACAGGACTAGCGGGCGAGACCGGGGAGCTGTTTTTT. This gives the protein CASSSTGLAGETGELFF.

CDR3 in amino acids: CASSPARDVTNEQFF. CDR3 in DNA: TGCGCCAGCAGCCCCGCCCGTGATGTGACCAATGAGCAGTTCTTC. This chain connects TRBV5-1 to TRBJ2-1; no clear D. CDR3 length: 15 amino acids. The germline V gene encodes CDR1 SGHRS and CDR2 YFSETQ. V shed 4 bases and J shed 6 bases, with 17 bases lying between them.

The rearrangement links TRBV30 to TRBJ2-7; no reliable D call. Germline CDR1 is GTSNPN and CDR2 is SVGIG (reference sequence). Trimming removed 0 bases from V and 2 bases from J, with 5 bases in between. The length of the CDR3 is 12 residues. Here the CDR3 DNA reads TGTGCCTGGAGTGTAGGCCCCTACGAGCAGTACTTC. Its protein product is CAWSVGPYEQYF.

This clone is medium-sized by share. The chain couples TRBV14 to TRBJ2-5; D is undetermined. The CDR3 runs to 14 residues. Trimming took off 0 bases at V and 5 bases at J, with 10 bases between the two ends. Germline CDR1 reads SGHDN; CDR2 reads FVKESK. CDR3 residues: CASSQDVEFETQYF. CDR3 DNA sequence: TGTGCCAGCAGCCAAGATGTGGAGTTTGAGACCCAGTACTTC.

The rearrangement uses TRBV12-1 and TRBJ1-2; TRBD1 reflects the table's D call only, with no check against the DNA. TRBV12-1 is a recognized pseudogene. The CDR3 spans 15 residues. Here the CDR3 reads CASSPTGQNNYGYTF. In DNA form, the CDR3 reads TGTGCCAGCAGCCCAACGGGACAAAATAACTATGGCTACACCTTC.

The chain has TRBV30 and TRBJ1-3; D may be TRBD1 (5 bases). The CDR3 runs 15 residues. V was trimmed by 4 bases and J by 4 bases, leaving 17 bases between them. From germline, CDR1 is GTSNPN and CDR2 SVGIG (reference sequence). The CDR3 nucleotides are TGTGCCTGGATTCATTGGGAGAGGGGAGGAAACACCATATATTTT. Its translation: CAWIHWERGGNTIYF.

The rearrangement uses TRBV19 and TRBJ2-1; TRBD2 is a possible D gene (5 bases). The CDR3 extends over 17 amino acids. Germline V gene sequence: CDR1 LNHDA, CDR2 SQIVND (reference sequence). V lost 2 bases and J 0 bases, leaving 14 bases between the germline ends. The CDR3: CASSILRTLSSYNEQFF. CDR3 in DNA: TGTGCCAGTAGTATACTACGGACTCTAAGCTCCTACAATGAGCAGTTCTTC.

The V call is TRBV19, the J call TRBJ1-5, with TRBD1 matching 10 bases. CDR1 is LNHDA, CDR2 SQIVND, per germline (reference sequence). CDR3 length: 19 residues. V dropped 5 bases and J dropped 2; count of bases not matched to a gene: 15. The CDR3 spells CASSPSGQGTVGGNQPQHF. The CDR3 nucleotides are TGTGCCAGTAGTCCCTCGGGACAGGGGACTGTGGGTGGCAATCAGCCCCAGCATTTT.

This chain's CDR3 is CASSPGGASGYTF. CDR3 coding DNA: TGTGCCAGCTCACCTGGGGGGGCGTCGGGCTACACCTTC. J is TRBJ1-2 and V is TRBV18; TRBD1 might be the D (6 bases). The CDR3 runs to 13 residues. CDR1 is KGHSH and CDR2 is LQKENI in the germline V gene. With 3 bases removed from V and 8 bases from J, the gap between germline ends came to 13 bases.

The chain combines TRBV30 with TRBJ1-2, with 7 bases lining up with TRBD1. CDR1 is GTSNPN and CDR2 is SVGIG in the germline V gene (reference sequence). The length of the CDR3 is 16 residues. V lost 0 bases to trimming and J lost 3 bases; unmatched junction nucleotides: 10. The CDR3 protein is CAWSVLGTAWDYGYTF. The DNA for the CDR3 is TGTGCCTGGAGTGTACTCGGGACAGCGTGGGACTATGGCTACACCTTC.

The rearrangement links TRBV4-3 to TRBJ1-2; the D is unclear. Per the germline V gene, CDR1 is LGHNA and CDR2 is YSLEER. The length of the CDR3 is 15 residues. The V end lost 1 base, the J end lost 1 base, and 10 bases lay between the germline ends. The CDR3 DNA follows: TGCGCCAGCAGCCAAGTGCTCATCATTAACTATGGCTACACCTTC. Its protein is CASSQVLIINYGYTF.